This T cell receptor beta chain was identified during a study of control samples from healthy donors and cancer patients. The assay was immunoSEQ multiplex PCR, and TCRdb's table has in-frame clones only and misses some. The sample gives some 79,000 clones, roughly 93% of which show up once; over 1% is in the top ten. Germline CDR1 is MNHNY and CDR2 is SVGAGI (reference sequence). The CDR3 is 15 residues long. With V trimmed by 0 bases and J by 5 bases, 6 bases remained unmatched. The chain has TRBV6-6 and TRBJ1-1; 7 bases agree with TRBD1. The clonotype comes from a woman between 35 and 50 years old with lung cancer. Sample: PBMCs. The CDR3 reads CASSYSPGGGTEAFF. CDR3 DNA sequence: TGTGCCAGCAGTTACTCGCCAGGGGGAGGTACTGAAGCTTTCTTT.